This T cell receptor beta chain came from a study of blood T cells in healthy people across ages. Using a J-beta primer mix together with a sample-barcoded 5' primer, a second PCR was run for roughly 7 to 12 cycles. Via MiXCR, TCRdb re-called the 5' RACE reads, giving one row per CDR3 protein. The table lists more than 500,000 distinct CDR3 sequences, approximately 27% of them singletons, with less than 20% in the top ten. There are a few counts of this clonotype. The CDR3 loop spans 14 amino acids. With 4 bases clipped from V and 8 bases from J, the junction kept 10 bases outside the gene matches. The chain links TRBV12-3 or TRBV12-4 to TRBJ1-2, with 7 bases lining up with TRBD1. The source material was blood. This clonotype was obtained from a woman in her sixties or seventies in good health. CDR3 sequence (DNA): TGTGCCAGCAGTTACCGACAGGGATGGAGGGGCTACACCTTC. Translation: CASSYRQGWRGYTF.